The clone carrying this T cell receptor beta chain came up once. Its antigen is undetermined. With iRepertoire HTBI primers and Arm-PCR of CDR3 regions, TCR beta libraries were built. TCRdb called the multiplex PCR reads again in MiXCR, with one record for every CDR3 protein. In the table there are about 500,000 distinct CDR3 sequences, more than 10% of which are singletons. This entry belongs to a study of regulatory T cells in long-lasting Graves disease. Overall study findings and caveats: With a small sample size, accuracy may have been reduced.

V gave up 4 bases and J gave up 0 bases; unmatched junction bases: 11. CDR1 and CDR2 (germline): SGDLS, YYNGEE. The CDR3 spans 18 residues. The sample's time point: newly diagnosed GD, antithyroid drugs for less than 3 months. Following extraction of RNA from PBMCs, that RNA was used to make the TCR library. These data were likewise used in another study, on T cells in Graves' hyperthyroidism and ophthalmopathy. That report notes: A lack of ophthalmopathy progression within 18 months defined stable Graves' hyperthyroidism. In the first-round RT-PCR of the TCR CDR3, the HTBI primer set was used. Blood also contained most expanded thyroid clonotypes above 0.001.

The chain is built from TRBV9 and TRBJ2-1; 9 bases align to TRBD2. This material consisted of peripheral blood mononuclear cells (PBMCs), taken at new diagnosis, from a patient treated with antithyroid drugs. This TCR was recovered from a young woman with Graves disease. CDR3 region: CASSQRLAEPSSYNEQFF. The CDR3 DNA follows: TGTGCCAGCAGCCAACGACTAGCGGAGCCGAGCTCCTACAATGAGCAGTTCTTC. Using reference TRBV9 and TRBJ2-1 for the parts outside the CDR3, the full variable domain is DSGVTQTPKHLITATGQRVTLRCSPRSGDLSVYWYQQSLDQGLQFLIQYYNGEERAKGNILERFSAQQFPDLHSELNLSSLELGDSALYFCASSQRLAEPSSYNEQFFGPGTRLTVL.